This T cell receptor beta chain was captured in a study of T cells after yellow fever vaccination. This clonotype was counted many times. Antigen specificity is unknown. Study-level findings and limits: Shared CD4/CD8 clonotypes were a small share, likely from convergent recombination. At around 96% for CD4 and about 87% for CD8, most primary-vaccination clones showed up again after the booster. A secondary response was less intense yet reached its peak sooner, at day 5 versus 15.

The study made its TCR cDNA through 5'RACE template switching. That step introduced a universal primer site along with UMIs. One entry per CDR3 protein, called by TCRdb with MiXCR from the 5' RACE reads. Here the sample spans about 340,000 distinct CDR3 sequences, about 4% being singletons. Germline V CDR1 and CDR2: MNHEY, SVGAGI. This CDR3 is 14 amino acids long. J gave up 5 bases and V 5 bases, and 7 bases lay outside the gene matches. The origin of this receptor is a man younger than 30 who received the YFV17D yellow fever vaccine. This specimen consisted of PBMCs, obtained 5 days after the yellow fever booster vaccination. This chain joins TRBV6-5 and TRBJ2-3, with 7 nucleotides matching TRBD1. The CDR3 loop is CASSRTGTGDTQYF. In DNA, the CDR3 is TGTGCCAGCAGTCGGACAGGAACGGGAGATACGCAGTATTTT.